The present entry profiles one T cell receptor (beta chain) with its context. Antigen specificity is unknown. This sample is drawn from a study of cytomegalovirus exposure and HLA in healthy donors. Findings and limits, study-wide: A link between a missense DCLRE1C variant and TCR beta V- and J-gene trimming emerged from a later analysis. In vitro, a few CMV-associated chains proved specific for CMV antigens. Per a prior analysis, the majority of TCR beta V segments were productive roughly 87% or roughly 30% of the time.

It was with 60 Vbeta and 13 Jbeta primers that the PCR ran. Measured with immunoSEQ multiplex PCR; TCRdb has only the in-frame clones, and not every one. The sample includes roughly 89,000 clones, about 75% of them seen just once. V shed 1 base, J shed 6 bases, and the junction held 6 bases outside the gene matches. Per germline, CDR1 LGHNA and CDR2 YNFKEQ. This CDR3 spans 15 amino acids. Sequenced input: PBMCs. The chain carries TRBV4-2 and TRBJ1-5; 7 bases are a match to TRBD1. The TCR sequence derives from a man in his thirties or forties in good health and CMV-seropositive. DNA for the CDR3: TGTGCCAGCAGCCAAGTCGAGGGGGCGATTCAGCCCCAGCATTTT. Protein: CASSQVEGAIQPQHF.